The clone carrying this T cell receptor beta chain was seen a single time. Profiling relied on immunoSEQ multiplex PCR, and the TCRdb table lists in-frame clones only, not all of them. Of approximately 98,000 clones in the sample, 70% to 85% were seen once. These data come from a study of control samples from healthy donors and cancer patients. V lost 2 bases and J 11 bases, leaving 13 bases between the germline ends. This CDR3 contains 13 residues. Germline loops: CDR1 SEHNR, CDR2 FQNEAQ (reference sequence). This chain uses TRBV7-9 with TRBJ1-3, with D unresolved. The specimen sequenced was blood. This receptor was identified in a man aged 18 to 29 in good health. The CDR3 bases are TGTGCCAGCAGCTTACTAGGATCGGGCGCCATATATTTT. Its protein product is CASSLLGSGAIYF.